The present TCR beta chain was sequenced within a study of control samples from healthy donors and cancer patients. The CDR3 has 12 residues. With 4 bases removed from V and 5 bases from J, the gap between germline ends came to 10 bases. Germline CDR1 SGHDT, CDR2 YYEEEE. Sequencing used immunoSEQ multiplex PCR; TCRdb keeps in-frame clones, though not all of them. In the table there are around 30,000 clones, approximately 95% of which are singletons. This clonotype was obtained from a man aged 40-49 years with colorectal cancer. This rearrangement joins TRBV5-6 to TRBJ2-7; tentatively, D is TRBD1 (6 bases). What was sequenced was PBMCs. CDR3 DNA: TGTGCCAGCAGCCGGGACATCAACGAGCAGTACTTC. Its protein product is CASSRDINEQYF. Complete variable domain (other parts from reference TRBV5-6 and TRBJ2-7): DAGVTQSPTHLIKTRGQQVTLRCSPKSGHDTVSWYQQALGQGPQFIFQYYEEEERQRGNFPDRFSGHQFPNYSSELNVNALLLGDSALYLCASSRDINEQYFGPGTRLTVT.